Listed here is a single T cell receptor beta chain. The target antigen is unknown. The data were taken from a study of beta chain features in type 1 diabetes. Findings and caveats of the study: The study found moderately but significantly shorter TCRB CDR3s in all four CD4+ subsets of Type 1 diabetes patients.

Germline V CDR1 and CDR2: SGHNT, YYREEE (reference sequence). The ends lost 4 bases at V and 4 bases at J; junction bases unmatched: 7. This CDR3 comprises 16 residues. Reverse transcription of all isolated RNA meant that expressed TCRB transcripts were sequenced. Sequencing was performed with immunoSEQ multiplex PCR; in TCRdb, only in-frame clones are kept and a portion is missing. The sample contains about 250,000 clones, 11% of which appear only once. The receptor was derived from a man aged 30-40 years with type 1 diabetes. This chain connects TRBV5-4 to TRBJ2-1; 11 nucleotides align to TRBD2. The specimen sequenced was naive CD4+ T cells from blood. CDR3 coding DNA: TGTGCCAGCAGCCACCTAGCGGGGGGCCCTTACAATGAGCAGTTCTTC. Amino acid sequence: CASSHLAGGPYNEQFF.